This is a list of T cell receptor beta chains from one sample in a study of blood T cell repertoires in COVID-19. Sequencing was performed with immunoSEQ multiplex PCR; in TCRdb, only in-frame clones are kept and a portion is missing. The profile covers some 200,000 clones, with roughly 88% appearing a single time and over 15% taken by the ten largest. The sample was peripheral blood. These receptors originate from a middle-aged man with COVID-19, enrolled during active disease. Each CDR3 is given with its conserved first and last residue. The D gene is left open where the match is weak. Some rows mark clone size as missing; the rest say once, few, many or name a class of expanded clone.

j_call,clone_size,v_call,d_call,cdr3_aa,cdr3_nt
TRBJ2-3,NA,TRBV6-5,NA,CASSSQGFGTDTQYF,TGTGCCAGCAGTAGCCAGGGTTTTGGCACAGATACGCAGTATTTT
TRBJ2-7,NA,TRBV10-2,TRBD1,CASSPRQGAAYEQYF,TGCGCCAGCAGTCCTCGACAGGGGGCGGCCTACGAGCAGTACTTC
TRBJ2-7,NA,TRBV18,TRBD1,CASSQGQGANYEQYF,TGTGCCAGCTCACAAGGACAGGGGGCCAACTACGAGCAGTACTTC
TRBJ2-2,once,TRBV11-2,NA,CASSFTGNTGELFF,TGTGCCAGCAGCTTTACAGGGAACACCGGGGAGCTGTTTTTT
TRBJ2-2,NA,TRBV6-2/TRBV6-3,TRBD1,CASSYVTGFDTGELFF,TGTGCCAGCAGTTACGTGACAGGGTTCGACACCGGGGAGCTGTTTTTT
TRBJ1-3,NA,TRBV25-1,NA,CASSESGLSGVAGNTIYF,TGTGCCAGCAGTGAATCGGGGTTATCAGGGGTCGCTGGAAACACCATATATTTT
TRBJ1-1,NA,TRBV11-2,NA,CASRKALPNTEAFF,TGTGCCAGCCGAAAAGCATTACCGAACACTGAAGCTTTCTTT
TRBJ1-1,NA,TRBV27,NA,CASSFHDTNSEAFF,TGTGCCAGCAGTTTTCATGACACAAACTCTGAAGCTTTCTTT
TRBJ2-5,NA,TRBV7-9,NA,CASSLVFETQYF,TGTGCCAGCAGCTTAGTCTTTGAGACCCAGTACTTC
TRBJ1-1,NA,TRBV19,NA,CASTLLRAGKAFF,TGTGCCAGTACCCTCTTACGGGCAGGGAAAGCTTTCTTT
TRBJ2-2,NA,TRBV11-1,NA,CASSLDKGAGTGELFF,TGTGCCAGCAGCTTAGATAAGGGCGCGGGGACCGGGGAGCTGTTTTTT
TRBJ2-3,NA,TRBV6-2/TRBV6-3,TRBD2,CASSYRHDPSGPTGTQYF,TGTGCCAGCAGTTACCGACACGACCCTAGCGGACCCACGGGTACGCAGTATTTT
TRBJ2-5,NA,TRBV10-3,TRBD2,CAISLELAGGRETQYF,TGTGCCATCAGTTTAGAACTAGCGGGAGGACGTGAGACCCAGTACTTC
TRBJ1-5,NA,TRBV30,TRBD1,CACDRDNQPQHF,TGTGCCTGTGACAGGGACAATCAGCCCCAGCATTTT
TRBJ2-5,NA,TRBV5-6,TRBD1,CASSLRWAGGILGETQYF,TGTGCCAGCAGCTTACGCTGGGCAGGGGGCATCTTGGGGGAGACCCAGTACTTC
TRBJ2-2,NA,TRBV6-1,NA,CASSEDPGSSANTGELFF,TGTGCCAGCAGTGAAGACCCGGGGTCGAGTGCGAACACCGGGGAGCTGTTTTTT
TRBJ2-5,NA,TRBV5-4,TRBD2,CASSLGSGGPGTQYF,TGTGCCAGCAGCTTGGGTAGCGGGGGGCCTGGGACCCAGTACTTC
TRBJ2-5,once,TRBV28,TRBD1,CASSLWGDRQETQYF,TGTGCCAGCAGTTTATGGGGGGACAGGCAAGAGACCCAGTACTTC
TRBJ2-5,NA,TRBV27,TRBD2,CASSRTSGTSPQTQYF,TGTGCCAGCAGTCGAACCTCCGGGACTAGCCCCCAGACCCAGTACTTC
TRBJ2-2,NA,TRBV3-1/TRBV3-2,TRBD1,CASRERTGGTGELFF,TGTGCCAGCAGAGAACGGACAGGGGGCACCGGGGAGCTGTTTTTT
TRBJ2-3,NA,TRBV11-2,NA,CASSPSIDILDTQYF,TGTGCCAGCAGCCCATCGATTGACATATTGGATACGCAGTATTTT
TRBJ2-1,NA,TRBV6-5,NA,CASSPVRGLNEQFF,TGTGCCAGCAGCCCCGTGCGGGGGCTCAATGAGCAGTTCTTC
TRBJ2-1,NA,TRBV19,TRBD1,CASSPRQGSSSYNEQFF,TGTGCCAGTAGTCCAAGACAGGGGTCGAGCTCCTACAATGAGCAGTTCTTC
TRBJ1-2,NA,TRBV5-1,NA,CASSLTTEGYTF,TGCGCCAGCAGCTTGACGACAGAGGGCTACACCTTC
TRBJ2-5,few,TRBV5-4,TRBD2,CASSRGTSGSGETQYF,TGTGCCAGCAGCCGGGGGACTAGCGGGAGTGGGGAGACCCAGTACTTC
TRBJ1-4,NA,TRBV7-2,TRBD1,CASSIRQGTNEKLFF,TGTGCCAGCAGCATAAGACAGGGAACTAATGAAAAACTGTTTTTT
TRBJ2-5,NA,TRBV11-2,TRBD1,CASSLATGGGETQYF,TGTGCCAGCAGCTTAGCCACAGGGGGAGGTGAGACCCAGTACTTC
TRBJ2-7,NA,TRBV6-5,TRBD1,CASNPRDSRKEQYF,TGTGCCAGCAACCCCCGGGACAGCCGTAAGGAGCAGTACTTC
TRBJ1-4,NA,TRBV11-2,NA,CASSPGRGANEKLFF,TGTGCCAGCAGCCCGGGCCGCGGGGCTAATGAAAAACTGTTTTTT
TRBJ2-7,NA,TRBV3-1/TRBV3-2,TRBD2,CASSQEASGSYEQYF,TGTGCCAGCAGCCAAGAAGCTAGCGGGAGCTACGAGCAGTACTTC
TRBJ2-1,NA,TRBV18,TRBD1,CASSLGQGDNEQFF,TGTGCCAGCTCACTGGGACAGGGTGACAATGAGCAGTTCTTC
TRBJ2-5,NA,TRBV28,NA,CASSLDYQETQYF,TGTGCCAGCAGTTTAGACTATCAAGAGACCCAGTACTTC
TRBJ2-3,few,TRBV6-5,NA,CACKGDYPTDTQYF,TGTGCCTGTAAGGGGGACTACCCCACAGATACGCAGTATTTT
TRBJ2-2,few,TRBV24-1,TRBD2,CATGREGTGELFF,TGTGCCACCGGGCGGGAGGGCACCGGGGAGCTGTTTTTT
TRBJ2-5,NA,TRBV6-5,NA,CASSLHREETQYF,TGTGCCAGCAGCCTTCACAGGGAAGAGACCCAGTACTTC
TRBJ2-7,NA,TRBV6-5,TRBD2,CASTLTSANYEQYF,TGTGCCAGCACGCTTACTAGCGCGAACTACGAGCAGTACTTC
TRBJ2-7,NA,TRBV6-1,NA,CASSEAKGLEAALYEQYF,TGTGCCAGCAGTGAAGCGAAGGGGCTCGAGGCCGCCCTCTACGAGCAGTACTTC
TRBJ2-2,NA,TRBV7-2,NA,CASSAGWTGELFF,TGTGCCAGCAGCGCGGGGTGGACCGGGGAGCTGTTTTTT
TRBJ2-1,NA,TRBV6-5,NA,CASSLMEGEQFF,TGTGCCAGCAGTCTCATGGAGGGTGAGCAGTTCTTC
TRBJ1-1,NA,TRBV3-1/TRBV3-2,TRBD1,CASSQTAGGRAFF,TGTGCCAGCAGCCAAACTGCAGGGGGAAGAGCTTTCTTT
TRBJ1-2,NA,TRBV6-8,TRBD1,CASSEDRGNYGYTF,TGTGCCAGCAGTGAAGACAGGGGGAACTATGGCTACACCTTC
TRBJ1-1,NA,TRBV4-1,TRBD1,CASSRLDRDTEAFF,TGCGCCAGCAGCCGGTTGGACAGGGACACTGAAGCTTTCTTT
TRBJ1-1,NA,TRBV7-9,NA,CASSLVVGRGPEAFF,TGTGCCAGCAGCTTAGTCGTCGGCAGGGGCCCTGAAGCTTTCTTT
TRBJ1-4,NA,TRBV12-3/TRBV12-4,NA,CASSLSDEKLFF,TGTGCCAGCAGTTTAAGCGATGAAAAACTGTTTTTT
TRBJ2-5,NA,TRBV2,NA,CASSTDNETQYF,TGTGCCAGCAGTACGGACAACGAGACCCAGTACTTC